The next 6 T cell receptor beta chains were all read from a single sample in a study of blood T cells in healthy people across ages. A J-beta primer mix and a sample-barcoded 5' primer were used in a second PCR of about 7 to 12 cycles. MiXCR was run by TCRdb on the 5' RACE reads, yielding one entry per CDR3 protein. The sample has some 920,000 distinct CDR3 sequences, 45% to 60% seen once. Material: blood. Receptors were obtained from a woman aged 60-70 years in good health.

On this clonotype itself: Here the CDR3 omits its conserved ending phenylalanine or tryptophan, so a read error is the likely source. The rearrangement joins TRBV24-1 to TRBJ2-6; no firm D call. Deletions cut 8 bases from V and 15 bases from J, with 7 bases between. Germline V gene sequence: CDR1 KGHDR, CDR2 SFDVKD. The length of the CDR3 is 9 residues. For the CDR3, the DNA is TGTGCCACCAACCCGTGCCTGACTAGC. It encodes CATNPCLTS.

V gene TRBV5-1 combines with J gene TRBJ1-2; 7 positions agree with TRBD1. The CDR3 length is 14 residues. V lost 4 bases, J lost 2 bases, and 5 bases stayed unmatched. From germline, CDR1 is SGHRS and CDR2 YFSETQ. CDR3 in amino acids: CASSRGQQNYGYTF. In DNA form, the CDR3 reads TGCGCCAGCAGCCGGGGACAGCAAAACTATGGCTACACCTTC.

A note on this clonotype: At one end, the junction sequence differs from germline, possibly due to a read error. The J gene is TRBJ2-5, the V gene TRBV29-1, with TRBD1 identical over 12 bases. The germline gives CDR1 SQVTM, CDR2 ANQGSEA. The CDR3 covers 13 residues. In DNA form, the CDR3 reads TGTATCGGGACAGGGGGCAAGGGTGAGACCCAGTACTTC. Translated: CIGTGGKGETQYF. The full variable domain, with the rest looked up from reference TRBV29-1 and TRBJ2-5, is SAVISQKPSRDICQRGTSLTIQCQVDSQVTMMFWYRQQPGQSLTLIATANQGSEATYESGFVIDKFPISRPNLTFSTLTVSNMSPEDSSIYLCIGTGGKGETQYFGPGTRLLVL.

The chain is built from TRBV28 and TRBJ2-1, with D hard to call. Germline V gene data show CDR1 as MDHEN and CDR2 as SYDVKM. This CDR3 is built from 12 residues. V shed 5 bases and J shed 9 bases, with 11 bases lying between them. The CDR3 region is CASSPRNGEQFF. CDR3 sequence (DNA): TGTGCCAGCAGTCCCCGGAATGGTGAGCAGTTCTTC.

V is TRBV29-1 and J is TRBJ2-7, with 10 bases fitting TRBD2. There are 14 residues in the CDR3. V lost 5 bases to trimming and J lost 0 bases; unmatched junction nucleotides: 4. Germline values: CDR1 SQVTM, CDR2 ANQGSEA. CDR3 loop: CSVILAGSSYEQYF. CDR3 in DNA: TGCAGCGTTATACTAGCGGGATCCTCCTACGAGCAGTACTTC.

The chain recombines TRBV6-2 or TRBV6-3 with TRBJ1-1; tentatively, D is TRBD1 (5 bases). The germline V gene has CDR1 MNHEY and CDR2 SVGEGT. V was trimmed by 2 bases and J by 3 bases, leaving 10 bases between them. The CDR3 consists of 14 residues. The CDR3: CASSYELGDTEAFF. In DNA form, the CDR3 reads TGTGCCAGCAGTTACGAGTTGGGGGACACTGAAGCTTTCTTT.